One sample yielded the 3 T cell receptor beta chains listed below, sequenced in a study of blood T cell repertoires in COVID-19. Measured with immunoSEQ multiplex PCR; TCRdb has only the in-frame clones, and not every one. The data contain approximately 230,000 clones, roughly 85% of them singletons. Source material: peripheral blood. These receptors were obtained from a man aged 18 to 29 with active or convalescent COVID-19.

The CDR3 region is CASSVEGGNTEAFF. The DNA of the CDR3 is TGTGCCAGCAGCGTCGAAGGAGGGAACACTGAAGCTTTCTTT. This rearrangement joins TRBV9 to TRBJ1-1; D is unclear. V was cut by 2 bases and J by 1 base, with 9 bases left in between. The CDR3 runs 14 residues. CDR1 is SGDLS, CDR2 YYNGEE, per germline.

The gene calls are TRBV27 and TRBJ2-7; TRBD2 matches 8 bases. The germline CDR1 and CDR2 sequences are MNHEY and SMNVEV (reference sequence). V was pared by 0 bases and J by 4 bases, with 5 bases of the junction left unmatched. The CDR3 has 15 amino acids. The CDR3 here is CASSLSSGRVYEQYF. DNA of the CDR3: TGTGCCAGCAGTTTATCGAGCGGGAGAGTATACGAGCAGTACTTC.

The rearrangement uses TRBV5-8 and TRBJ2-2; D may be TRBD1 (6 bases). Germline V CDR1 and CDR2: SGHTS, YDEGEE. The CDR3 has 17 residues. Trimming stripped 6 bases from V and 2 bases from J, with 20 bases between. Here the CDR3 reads CASNYIGDTTNTGELFF. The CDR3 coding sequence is TGTGCCAGCAACTATATTGGGGACACGACCAACACCGGGGAGCTGTTTTTT.